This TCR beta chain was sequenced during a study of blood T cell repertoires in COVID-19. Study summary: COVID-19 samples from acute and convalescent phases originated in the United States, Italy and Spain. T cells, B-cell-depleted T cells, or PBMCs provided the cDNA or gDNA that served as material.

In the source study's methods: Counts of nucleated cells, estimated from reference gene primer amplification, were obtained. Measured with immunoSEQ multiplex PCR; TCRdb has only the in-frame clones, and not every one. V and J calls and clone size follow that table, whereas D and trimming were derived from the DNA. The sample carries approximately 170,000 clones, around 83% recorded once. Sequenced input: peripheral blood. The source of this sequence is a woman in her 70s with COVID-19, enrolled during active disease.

The CDR3 sequence is CASSPGDRRNEKLFF. The CDR3 DNA sequence: TGTGCCAGCAGTCCCGGGGACAGGAGGAATGAAAAACTGTTTTTT. The chain carries TRBV6-5 and TRBJ1-4; 8 positions match TRBD1. Germline V CDR1 and CDR2: MNHEY, SVGAGI. V lost 5 bases and J lost 5; bases outside the gene matches: 7. CDR3 length equals 15 residues.